The 32 T cell receptor beta chains presented below share a single source sample, sequenced in a study of blood T cell repertoires in COVID-19. The method was immunoSEQ multiplex PCR; TCRdb's version includes in-frame clones alone and lacks a portion of them. The sample has 130,000 to 150,000 clones, around 80% seen once. Sample: peripheral blood. These receptors originate from a human donor in a cohort sampled during active COVID-19.

The chain employs TRBV5-1 and TRBJ2-7; 7 bases fit TRBD1. With V trimmed by 5 bases and J by 6 bases, 11 bases remained unmatched. This CDR3 comprises 14 residues. From germline, CDR1 is SGHRS and CDR2 YFSETQ. This chain's CDR3 is CASRTGQGGSEQYF. CDR3 bases: TGCGCCAGCAGAACGGGCCAAGGGGGCTCCGAGCAGTACTTC.

The rearrangement links TRBV11-2 to TRBJ2-3, with 10 positions matching TRBD2. Trimming took 5 bases from V and 5 from J; bases not matched to a gene: 7. Germline V gives CDR1 SGHAT, CDR2 FQNNGV. This CDR3 contains 15 residues. CDR3 coding DNA: TGTGCCAGCAGCCTTAGCGGGGGGTTCTTAGATACGCAGTATTTT. It codes for CASSLSGGFLDTQYF. The full variable domain, its missing parts supplied by reference TRBV11-2 and TRBJ2-3, is EAGVAQSPRYKIIEKRQSVAFWCNPISGHATLYWYQQILGQGPKLLIQFQNNGVVDDSQLPKDRFSAERLKGVDSTLKIQPAKLEDSAVYLCASSLSGGFLDTQYFGPGTRLTVL.

The J gene is TRBJ2-7, the V gene TRBV5-3, with 9 bases identical to TRBD1. TRBV5-3 is an ORF for which the function is uncertain. V was pared by 4 bases and J by 4 bases, with 6 bases of the junction left unmatched. The CDR3 spans 14 residues. The CDR3 sequence: CARSRGTGSYEQYF. The CDR3 nucleotides are TGTGCCAGAAGCCGCGGGACAGGGAGTTACGAGCAGTACTTC.

The chain recombines TRBV12-3 or TRBV12-4 with TRBJ2-7; D gene ambiguous. Between the trimmed V and J ends, which lost 3 bases and 7 bases, there was a span of 13 bases. The CDR3 totals 13 residues. This chain's CDR3 is CASSFVLGWEQYF. DNA of the CDR3: TGTGCCAGCAGTTTTGTTCTAGGTTGGGAGCAGTACTTC.

V is TRBV9 and J is TRBJ2-2, with TRBD1 identical over 9 bases. The J segment lost 1 base and the V segment lost 0 bases, leaving 1 base of the junction unmatched. The CDR3 is made up of 16 amino acids. Germline V gene sequence: CDR1 SGDLS, CDR2 YYNGEE. The CDR3 DNA reads as TGTGCCAGCAGCGTAGCGGGACAGGGGAACACCGGGGAGCTGTTTTTT. Translated, it gives CASSVAGQGNTGELFF.

The chain combines TRBV4-1 with TRBJ1-5; tentative D call: TRBD1 (6 bases). Germline V gene lookup returns CDR1 MGHRA and CDR2 YSYEKL. The CDR3 covers 15 residues. The V and J ends lost 0 bases and 3 bases respectively, with 9 bases between them. The CDR3 protein is CASSQEQGINQPQHF. CDR3 DNA sequence: TGCGCCAGCAGCCAAGAACAGGGAATCAATCAGCCCCAGCATTTT.

The chain carries TRBV12-3 or TRBV12-4 and TRBJ1-2; D remains ambiguous. The CDR3 sequence is 13 residues long. V was pared by 5 bases and J by 0 bases, with 7 bases between. The CDR3 DNA follows: TGTGCCAGCAGTCTCAGGACTAACTATGGCTACACCTTC. Amino acids: CASSLRTNYGYTF.

V usage is TRBV6-6 and J usage is TRBJ2-5; a weak D match, TRBD1 (5 bases). This CDR3 has 16 amino acids. Trimming removed 4 bases from V and 0 bases from J, with 15 bases in between. Germline CDR1 is MNHNY and CDR2 is SVGAGI (reference sequence). CDR3 DNA: TGTGCCAGCAGTTTAGTTCAGGGAAGGGACCAAGAGACCCAGTACTTC. It codes for CASSLVQGRDQETQYF.

The chain joins TRBV7-2 to TRBJ2-1, with TRBD2 identical over 9 bases. The CDR3 loop spans 15 amino acids. The V gene's germline CDR1 is SGHTA and CDR2 FQGNSA. V dropped 2 bases and J dropped 10; count of bases not matched to a gene: 9. The CDR3 reads CASSLRAGGAYEQFF. CDR3 coding DNA: TGTGCCAGCAGCTTAAGAGCGGGGGGCGCGTACGAGCAGTTCTTC.

V and J are TRBV9 and TRBJ1-3; a possible D gene is TRBD1 (5 bases). CDR1 SGDLS and CDR2 YYNGEE come from the germline V gene. The CDR3 has 18 residues. Trimming took 3 bases from V and 0 from J, leaving 19 bases between them. As DNA, the CDR3 is TGTGCCAGCAGCGCGGGGGGTCTTGGGGATCTCTCTGGAAACACCATATATTTT. It codes for CASSAGGLGDLSGNTIYF. The full variable domain, rest sourced from reference TRBV9 and TRBJ1-3, is DSGVTQTPKHLITATGQRVTLRCSPRSGDLSVYWYQQSLDQGLQFLIQYYNGEERAKGNILERFSAQQFPDLHSELNLSSLELGDSALYFCASSAGGLGDLSGNTIYFGEGSWLTVV.

V is TRBV11-2 and J is TRBJ2-5; D possibly corresponds to TRBD2 (6 bases). This CDR3 comprises 15 residues. Trimming cost V 4 bases and J 1 base, with 13 bases left between them. Germline V gene data show CDR1 as SGHAT and CDR2 as FQNNGV. The CDR3 sequence is CASSSRDLPQETQYF. As DNA, the CDR3 is TGTGCCAGCAGCTCTCGGGACTTGCCCCAAGAGACCCAGTACTTC.

Comments on this clone: In the same sample, other DNA sequences code for this CDR3. This chain uses TRBV7-2 with TRBJ2-7, with 7 bases that match TRBD2. The CDR3 runs 14 residues. The J segment lost 2 bases and the V segment lost 5 bases, leaving 6 bases of the junction unmatched. CDR1 and CDR2 (germline): SGHTA, FQGNSA. The CDR3 DNA follows: TGTGCCAGCAGCCCCGTGGGGGGGGCCTACGAGCAGTACTTC. The encoded protein is CASSPVGGAYEQYF. The full variable domain, with the rest looked up from reference TRBV7-2 and TRBJ2-7, is GAGVSQSPSNKVTEKGKDVELRCDPISGHTALYWYRQSLGQGLEFLIYFQGNSAPDKSGLPSDRFSAERTGGSVSTLTIQRTQQEDSAVYLCASSPVGGAYEQYFGPGTRLTVT.

This clone was found once. V and J are TRBV9 and TRBJ1-1; tentative D call: TRBD1 (5 bases). With 3 bases removed from V and 9 bases from J, the gap between germline ends came to 15 bases. CDR3 length equals 13 residues. The germline V gene has CDR1 SGDLS and CDR2 YYNGEE. The DNA for the CDR3 is TGTGCCAGCAGCGCGCAGGGTATGGGGCAAGCTTTCTTT. Residues: CASSAQGMGQAFF.

This clone was found once. The chain links TRBV9 to TRBJ2-7, with 8 bases matching TRBD2. The germline CDR1 and CDR2 sequences are SGDLS and YYNGEE. CDR3 length: 15 residues. Unmatched junction bases numbered 6, after V lost 2 bases and J lost 2 bases. CDR3 region: CASSVGGGPTYEQYF. The CDR3 DNA is TGTGCCAGCAGCGTGGGCGGGGGGCCGACCTACGAGCAGTACTTC.

The chain recombines TRBV5-4 with TRBJ2-3, with 15 nucleotides matching TRBD2. V gave up 4 bases and J gave up 4 bases; unmatched junction bases: 4. The CDR3 totals 16 residues. Per germline, CDR1 SGHNT and CDR2 YYREEE (reference sequence). The CDR3 is CASSRGLAGGPDTQYF. Written as DNA, the CDR3 is TGTGCCAGCAGCAGAGGACTAGCGGGGGGGCCAGATACGCAGTATTTT.

The chain combines TRBV7-2 with TRBJ1-2, with 8 positions matching TRBD1. V shed 6 bases and J 8 bases; nucleotides not matched to a gene: 14. Germline CDR1 is SGHTA and CDR2 is FQGNSA. The CDR3 extends over 15 amino acids. CDR3 nucleotide sequence: TGTGCCAGCAGGATGGAGGCAGGGGGCGCGGAAGGCTACACCTTC. This codes for CASRMEAGGAEGYTF.

This clone appeared once. The CDR3: CASIQDRDYEQYF. The CDR3 nucleotides are TGTGCCAGCATTCAAGACAGGGACTACGAGCAGTACTTC. The V and J genes are TRBV2 and TRBJ2-7; 7 nucleotides match TRBD1. V lost 7 bases and J lost 3; bases outside the gene matches: 6. CDR1 is SNHLY and CDR2 is FYNNEI in the germline V gene. CDR3 length: 13 residues.

This clone was picked up many times. The J gene is TRBJ2-1, the V gene TRBV4-2; 9 bases map to TRBD2. This CDR3 comprises 16 residues. Germline V gives CDR1 LGHNA, CDR2 YNFKEQ. Unmatched junction bases numbered 4, after V lost 0 bases and J lost 4 bases. Here the CDR3 reads CASSQDEAGGYNEQFF. CDR3 nucleotide sequence: TGTGCCAGCAGCCAAGATGAGGCGGGGGGGTACAATGAGCAGTTCTTC.

The chain uses TRBV27 and TRBJ2-3; D might be TRBD2 (6 bases). This CDR3 has 13 residues. Germline V lookup: CDR1 MNHEY, CDR2 SMNVEV (reference sequence). V lost 3 bases and J 6 bases, leaving 10 bases between the germline ends. As DNA, the CDR3 is TGTGCCAGCAGTTTGCGGGAAGGCGATACGCAGTATTTT. This sequence encodes CASSLREGDTQYF.

V usage is TRBV5-4 and J usage is TRBJ2-7; 11 nucleotides agree with TRBD1. V was clipped by 0 bases and J by 0 bases; unmatched bases: 2. The CDR3 is made up of 16 amino acids. Per germline, CDR1 SGHNT and CDR2 YYREEE (reference sequence). The CDR3 region is CASSLAGTGGSYEQYF. For the CDR3, the DNA is TGTGCCAGCAGCTTGGCTGGGACAGGGGGCTCCTACGAGCAGTACTTC.

The CDR3 region is CASSSLSRVGAKNIQYF. The CDR3 bases are TGTGCCAGCAGTTCCCTCTCCAGGGTTGGTGCCAAAAACATTCAGTACTTC. The V and J genes are TRBV27 and TRBJ2-4; weak D call: TRBD1 (5 bases). The CDR3 extends over 17 amino acids. Trimming cost V 4 bases and J 1 base, with 17 bases left between them. Germline loops: CDR1 MNHEY, CDR2 SMNVEV (reference sequence).

The rearrangement links TRBV11-2 to TRBJ1-1; no clear D. The V gene's germline CDR1 is SGHAT and CDR2 FQNNGV. The CDR3 runs 14 residues. V was trimmed by 3 bases and J by 3 bases, leaving 11 bases between them. In DNA, the CDR3 is TGTGCCAGCAGCTTTCGGGTCGCGGACACTGAAGCTTTCTTT. Translation: CASSFRVADTEAFF.

This chain links TRBV11-3 with TRBJ2-3; 7 bases fit TRBD2. Losses at the gene ends were 3 bases for V and 2 bases for J; bases not matched to a gene: 5. CDR3 length equals 15 residues. Germline CDR1 and CDR2: SGHNT and YENEEA. In DNA form, the CDR3 reads TGTGCCAGCAGCTTCACCGGGACTACCACAGATACGCAGTATTTT. Its translation is CASSFTGTTTDTQYF.

This chain uses TRBV5-1 with TRBJ2-5, with 8 bases lining up with TRBD2. Trimming took 0 bases from V and 3 from J; bases not matched to a gene: 4. The CDR3 is made up of 15 amino acids. Germline values: CDR1 SGHRS, CDR2 YFSETQ. The CDR3 sequence is CASSLEWRGEETQYF. The DNA for the CDR3 is TGCGCCAGCAGCTTGGAGTGGCGGGGGGAAGAGACCCAGTACTTC.

V is TRBV18 and J is TRBJ1-4; 8 nucleotides agree with TRBD1. The CDR3 covers 13 residues. Trimming at V came to 6 bases and at J to 8 bases, leaving 5 bases not matched to a gene. Germline V gives CDR1 KGHSH, CDR2 LQKENI. The CDR3 sequence is CASSRGLGEKLFF. The CDR3 DNA follows: TGTGCCAGCTCCAGGGGGCTGGGGGAAAAACTGTTTTTT.

This clone was observed a few times. J is TRBJ2-3 and V is TRBV9; the match to TRBD2 covers 9 bases. The V segment lost 3 bases and the J segment 1 base; nucleotides outside the gene matches: 6. The CDR3 is 16 residues long. Germline CDR1 and CDR2: SGDLS and YYNGEE. The chain's CDR3 is CASSAIAGDRTDTQYF. Here the CDR3 DNA reads TGTGCCAGCAGCGCAATAGCGGGGGACCGCACAGATACGCAGTATTTT.

The chain uses TRBV4-1 and TRBJ1-5, with 7 bases matching TRBD1. The trim removed 0 bases at V and 4 bases at J, leaving 6 bases unmatched. The length of the CDR3 is 16 residues. Germline CDR1 is MGHRA and CDR2 is YSYEKL. The CDR3: CASSQENAGGNQPQHF. CDR3 DNA: TGCGCCAGCAGCCAAGAGAACGCAGGGGGGAATCAGCCCCAGCATTTT.

This rearrangement joins TRBV6-6 to TRBJ1-1; D not resolved. The CDR3 extends over 13 amino acids. With 5 bases removed from V and 1 base from J, the gap between germline ends came to 8 bases. Germline V lookup: CDR1 MNHNY, CDR2 SVGAGI (reference sequence). As DNA, the CDR3 is TGTGCCAGCAGTAAACATACGAACACTGAAGCTTTCTTT. Encoded protein: CASSKHTNTEAFF.

The chain combines TRBV5-6 with TRBJ2-7; 9 bases agree with TRBD1. With V trimmed by 4 bases and J by 5 bases, 7 bases remained unmatched. The CDR3 totals 14 residues. Germline V gene lookup returns CDR1 SGHDT and CDR2 YYEEEE. The DNA for the CDR3 is TGTGCCAGCAGCCTATGGGACAGGGTCCACGAGCAGTACTTC. The encoded protein is CASSLWDRVHEQYF.

The V and J genes are TRBV7-8 and TRBJ1-2; a weak D match, TRBD1 (6 bases). Trimming removed 3 bases at V and 7 bases at J, with 18 bases between. There are 15 residues in the CDR3. From germline, CDR1 is SGHVS and CDR2 FQNEAQ. The CDR3 sequence: CASSFRPTGVGGYTF. CDR3 sequence (DNA): TGTGCCAGCAGCTTTAGACCGACAGGAGTGGGTGGCTACACCTTC. Full variable domain (missing parts from reference TRBV7-8 and TRBJ1-2): GAGVSQSPRYKVAKRGQDVALRCDPISGHVSLFWYQQALGQGPEFLTYFQNEAQLDKSGLPSDRFFAERPEGSVSTLKIQRTQQEDSAVYLCASSFRPTGVGGYTFGSGTRLTVV.

V is TRBV12-5 and J is TRBJ2-2; 7 nucleotides align to TRBD1. CDR3 length: 15 amino acids. Germline CDR1 LGHNT, CDR2 FRNRAP. After removal of 7 bases from V and 0 bases from J, the junction contained 5 bases not matched to a gene. The CDR3 DNA reads TGTGCTAGTGCCCTAGGACAGGCGAACACCGGGGAGCTGTTTTTT. Residues: CASALGQANTGELFF.

This clone has more than one count but fewer than ten. The V gene is TRBV5-6, the J gene TRBJ1-6; 8 positions agree with TRBD1. This CDR3 has 16 residues. With V trimmed by 2 bases and J by 6 bases, 7 bases remained unmatched. Germline V lookup: CDR1 SGHDT, CDR2 YYEEEE. As DNA, the CDR3 is TGTGCCAGCAGCTTAACCCAGGGGGCGGGTAATTCACCCCTCCACTTT. This sequence encodes CASSLTQGAGNSPLHF.